These T cell receptor beta chains were read from a single sample in a study of CD8+CD57+ T cells in acquired aplastic anemia. A single record per CDR3 protein comes from TCRdb applying MiXCR to the reads. The sample carries approximately 250,000 distinct CDR3 sequences, 65% to 90% recorded once. The sequencing input was sorted CD4+, CD8+, or CD8+CD57+ T cells (not recorded which) from PBMCs. These receptor sequences come from a human donor with aplastic anemia. The CDR3 runs from the conserved cysteine through the conserved F or W. D genes are given only for firm matches. Rows may omit the clone size; those that give it use once, few, many or a size class.

D gene	V gene	J gene	clone size	CDR3 protein	CDR3 DNA
TRBD1	TRBV20-1	TRBJ1-5	NA	CSAATGYSNQPQHF	TGCAGTGCTGCGACAGGGTATAGCAATCAGCCCCAGCATTTT
NA	TRBV11-3	TRBJ2-5	NA	CASSPRSKEETQYF	TGTGCCAGCAGCCCGCGCAGCAAGGAAGAGACCCAGTACTTC
NA	TRBV7-9	TRBJ1-1	NA	CASSLWVLRARDTEAFF	NA
NA	TRBV27	TRBJ2-3	NA	CASSLSGGAVTQYF	TGTGCCAGCAGTTTATCCGGAGGTGCCGTTACGCAGTATTTT
NA	TRBV11-3	TRBJ2-7	once	CASSVELTAYEQYF	TGTGCCAGCAGCGTAGAGCTGACAGCCTACGAGCAGTACTTC
TRBD2	TRBV7-3	TRBJ2-7	NA	CASSVTSGTYNEQYF	TGTGCCAGCAGCGTTACTAGCGGGACCTACAATGAGCAGTACTTC
TRBD2	TRBV7-2	TRBJ2-1	NA	CASSFQRGGGGDSQFF	TGTGCCAGCAGCTTTCAAAGAGGCGGGGGGGGCGATTCCCAGTTCTTC
NA	TRBV7-9	TRBJ1-5	NA	CASSLTGSQGEHF	TGCGCCAGCAGCCTTACAGGGAGTCAGGGCGAGCACTTT
TRBD1	TRBV2	TRBJ1-1	NA	CASGCGLTGKQEAFF	TGTGCCAGCGGGTGCGGGCTGACAGGGAAGCAGGAAGCTTTCTTT
NA	TRBV2	TRBJ2-1	NA	CASRGGGTETNQFF	TGTGCCAGCAGGGGGGGGGGCACAGAAACGAACCAGTTCTTC
NA	TRBV5-1	TRBJ2-2	few	CASSLSGGELFF	TGCGCCAGCAGCTTGAGTGGCGGGGAGCTGTTTTTT
TRBD1	TRBV7-3	TRBJ2-1	many	CASIGQGRWANEQFF	TGTGCCAGCATCGGACAGGGGCGCTGGGCCAATGAGCAGTTCTTC
NA	TRBV11-3	TRBJ2-1	NA	CASSYDLIDEQFF	TGTGCCAGCAGCTATGATCTGATAGATGAGCAGTTCTTC
NA	TRBV2	TRBJ2-6	NA	CASSEGGIPAQFYGLTF	TGTGCCAGCAGTGAAGGGGGGATCCCTGCGCAGTTCTACGGGCTGACTTTC
NA	TRBV14	TRBJ2-2	many	CASSHYNAGELFF	TGTGCCAGCAGCCACTACAATGCCGGGGAGCTGTTTTTT
NA	TRBV9	TRBJ1-1	once	CASSVEGTNNTPPFF	TGTGCCAGCAGCGTAGAGGGGACCAATAACACTCCCCCCTTCTTT
TRBD1	TRBV5-1	TRBJ2-2	once	CASSSATGGNTGELFF	TGCGCTAGCAGCTCCGCGACAGGGGGAAACACCGGGGAGCTGTTCTTT
NA	TRBV7-6	TRBJ2-7	NA	CASTQDRGAYEEYF	TGTGCCAGCACCCAAGATCGGGGCGCCTACGAGGAGTACTTC
NA	TRBV7-9	TRBJ2-5	NA	CASSVGVGGTQYF	TGTGCCAGCAGCGTTGGGGTGGGAGGGACCCAGTACTTC
NA	TRBV7-3	TRBJ2-1	NA	CASSKEGNHEQYF	TGTGCCAGCAGTAAAGAGGGCAACCATGAGCAATACTTC
NA	TRBV11-2	TRBJ1-2	NA	CASGHGVTGGYTF	TGTGCCAGCGGCCACGGGGTCACAGGTGGCTACACCTTC
NA	TRBV2	TRBJ1-2	NA	CASRSDHYGYTF	TGTGCCAGCAGGTCCGACCACTATGGCTACACCTTC
TRBD1	TRBV7-2	TRBJ1-1	NA	CASSSDLTGSAAAFF	TGTGCCAGCAGCTCAGATCTGACAGGGAGCGCTGCAGCTTTCTTT
NA	TRBV7-9	TRBJ1-2	NA	CASSLEQHGLVYGYTF	TGTGCCAGCAGCTTGGAGCAGCACGGGCTCGTATATGGCTACACCTTC
TRBD1	TRBV7-3	TRBJ2-1	NA	CASSLGGEGYTYGQFF	TGTGCCAGCAGCCTAGGGGGCGAAGGCTACACCTACGGTCAGTTCTTC
NA	TRBV7-8	TRBJ2-1	NA	CASSYAGSPETLF	TGTGCCAGCAGCTATGCGGGAAGCCCCGAGACGCTCTTT